This T cell receptor beta chain is from a study of regulatory T cells in long-lasting Graves disease. In the study overall: Patients with new Graves' disease had used antithyroid drugs below 3 months. Study-level results: There was favoring of TRBV28, TRBJ1-2 and TRBJ2-5 in persistent disease.

iRepertoire HTBI primers and Arm-PCR of CDR3 regions built TCR beta libraries. A single record per CDR3 protein comes from TCRdb applying MiXCR to the multiplex PCR reads. The sample includes approximately 400,000 distinct CDR3 sequences, approximately 16% seen only once; the top ten take approximately 7.8%. CDR3 length: 15 amino acids. Germline V lookup: CDR1 MNHEY, CDR2 SVGEGT. Turning to this clonotype: The antigen is unknown. At one of its ends the junction is not consistent with the germline gene, which may arise from a read error.

Time point described: newly diagnosed GD, antithyroid drugs for less than 3 months. The TCR library used RNA extracted from PBMCs. The authors drew roughly 8.1 milliliters of peripheral blood into EDTA tubes. These data were also reused for a study on T cells in Graves' hyperthyroidism and ophthalmopathy. Per that study: A patient was excluded if there was uncontrolled infection, other autoimmune disease, pregnancy or lactation.

The chain has TRBV6-2 or TRBV6-3 and TRBJ1-1, with D possibly matching TRBD1 (5 bases). This sequence was found in a woman in her thirties or forties with Graves disease. The sample here was peripheral blood mononuclear cells (PBMCs), taken at new diagnosis, from a patient treated with antithyroid drugs. The CDR3 nucleotides are TGTGCCAGTAGTTACTTTGGGGGAATGAACGCTGAAGCTTTCTTT. It yields the protein CASSYFGGMNAEAFF.